Below, 32 T cell receptor beta chains from the same sample are listed, as sequenced in a study of regulatory T cells in long-lasting Graves disease. Sample time point: newly diagnosed GD, antithyroid drugs for less than 3 months. PBMCs provided the RNA from which the TCR library was made. Assembly of TCR beta libraries relied on iRepertoire HTBI primers together with Arm-PCR of CDR3 regions. TCRdb independently ran MiXCR on the multiplex PCR reads; one entry per CDR3 protein. The sample yields approximately 540,000 distinct CDR3 sequences, about 12% seen once. Separately, the same data were catalogued under a study of T cells in Graves' hyperthyroidism and ophthalmopathy.

The sample here was peripheral blood mononuclear cells (PBMCs), taken at new diagnosis, from a patient treated with antithyroid drugs. The receptors derive from a woman aged 25-40 years with Graves disease.

In DNA, the CDR3 is TGTGCCAGCAGCACCGCTTCGGGGAATTACAATGAGCAGTTCTTC. This encodes CASSTASGNYNEQFF. J is TRBJ2-1 and V is TRBV9, with D possibly being TRBD2 (5 bases). Between the trimmed V and J ends, which lost 4 bases and 4 bases, there was a span of 15 bases. Germline V gene data show CDR1 as SGDLS and CDR2 as YYNGEE. The CDR3 covers 15 residues. The complete variable domain, with remaining parts taken from reference TRBV9 and TRBJ2-1, reads DSGVTQTPKHLITATGQRVTLRCSPRSGDLSVYWYQQSLDQGLQFLIQYYNGEERAKGNILERFSAQQFPDLHSELNLSSLELGDSALYFCASSTASGNYNEQFFGPGTRLTVL.

In its sample, this clonotype was seen a few times. It is likely a read error, because the conserved phenylalanine at the end of the CDR3 is missing. The V gene is TRBV19, the J gene TRBJ1-1, with TRBD1 identical over 7 bases. From germline, CDR1 is LNHDA and CDR2 SQIVND (reference sequence). Germline trimming cut 2 bases from V and 0 bases from J; bases unmatched to any gene: 12. This CDR3 region has 18 residues. The CDR3 loop reads CASSILTGPDVLNTEAFS. In DNA, the CDR3 is TGTGCCAGTAGTATATTGACAGGGCCCGACGTCTTGAACACTGAAGCTTTCTCT.

This clonotype was seen at least ten times. V gene TRBV5-5 combines with J gene TRBJ2-1; 9 nucleotides align to TRBD1. Germline loops: CDR1 SGHKS, CDR2 YYEKEE (reference sequence). This CDR3 is 15 amino acids long. V shed 3 bases, J shed 8 bases, and the junction held 9 bases outside the gene matches. The DNA of the CDR3 is TGTGCCAGCAGCTCTGGGACAGGGAGACTACATGAGCAGTTCTTC. Amino acids: CASSSGTGRLHEQFF.

This clonotype was counted many times. The J gene is TRBJ2-2, the V gene TRBV12-3 or TRBV12-4; perhaps D is TRBD1 or TRBD2 (5 bases each). Between the trimmed V and J ends, which lost 3 bases and 5 bases, there was a span of 13 bases. CDR3 length: 15 amino acids. CDR3 amino acids: CASSFRDERTGELFF. The CDR3 nucleotides read TGTGCCAGCAGTTTTCGGGACGAGAGGACCGGGGAGCTGTTTTTT.

The chain employs TRBV7-6 and TRBJ2-1, with 12 bases fitting TRBD2. This CDR3 comprises 15 residues. Germline-derived CDR1 and CDR2 are SGHVS and FNYEAQ. V shed 5 bases and J 10 bases; nucleotides not matched to a gene: 9. The CDR3 region has the DNA TGTGCCAGCAGCCCGACTAGCGGGAGTTTAGGGGAGCAGTTCTTC. Its protein is CASSPTSGSLGEQFF.

In its sample, this clonotype was seen many times. The rearrangement joins TRBV28 to TRBJ2-7; the D is unclear. Germline-derived CDR1 and CDR2 are MDHEN and SYDVKM. Deletions cut 3 bases from V and 0 bases from J, with 12 bases between. The CDR3 runs to 15 residues. CDR3 amino acids: CASSFMGLDSYEQYF. The CDR3 bases are TGTGCCAGCAGTTTTATGGGCCTAGACTCCTACGAGCAGTACTTC.

The rearrangement joins TRBV20-1 to TRBJ2-7; D not resolved. V gave up 5 bases and J gave up 1 base, with 15 bases separating them. The CDR3 consists of 14 residues. Looked up from germline, CDR1 is DFQATT and CDR2 is SNEGSKA (reference sequence). The chain's CDR3 is CSAESYSWSYEQYF. The DNA for the CDR3 is TGCAGTGCTGAAAGTTACTCATGGTCCTACGAGCAGTACTTC.

This clonotype has a handful of counts. The chain carries TRBV11-3 and TRBJ2-7; D is undetermined. The V and J ends lost 3 bases and 5 bases respectively, with 8 bases between them. Germline loops: CDR1 SGHNT, CDR2 YENEEA. The CDR3 is 12 residues long. CDR3 amino acids: CASSFRDDEQYF. The CDR3 nucleotides read TGTGCCAGCAGCTTTCGAGACGACGAGCAGTACTTC.

There are many counts of this clonotype. The chain has TRBV18 and TRBJ1-1, with 8 nucleotides matching TRBD1. The germline V gene encodes CDR1 KGHSH and CDR2 LQKENI. There are 15 residues in the CDR3. V was pared by 6 bases and J by 0 bases, with 6 bases of the junction left unmatched. This CDR3 is CASSRGTGLNTEAFF. The CDR3 DNA sequence: TGTGCCAGCTCCCGGGGGACAGGCCTGAACACTGAAGCTTTCTTT.

Comments on this clonotype: A far larger clone is a single base away, which makes a read error likely. The J gene is TRBJ2-5, the V gene TRBV11-2; tentative D call: TRBD1 (5 bases). The germline V and J ends were trimmed by 4 bases and 4 bases, with 22 bases remaining between them. CDR1 is SGHAT and CDR2 is FQNNGV in the germline V gene. CDR3 length: 17 amino acids. CDR3 coding DNA: TGTGCCAGCAGCTCAAACCCCGGCTCGGCAGGGTCAGAGACCCAGTACTTC. Its translation: CASSSNPGSAGSETQYF. Using reference TRBV11-2 and TRBJ2-5 for the parts outside the CDR3, the full variable domain is EAGVAQSPRYKIIEKRQSVAFWCNPISGHATLYWYQQILGQGPKLLIQFQNNGVVDDSQLPKDRFSAERLKGVDSTLKIQPAKLEDSAVYLCASSSNPGSAGSETQYFGPGTRLLVL.

The rearrangement joins TRBV9 to TRBJ2-2, with D uncertain. The germline CDR1 and CDR2 sequences are SGDLS and YYNGEE. This CDR3 is built from 13 residues. V was trimmed by 0 bases and J by 7 bases, leaving 7 bases between them. As DNA, the CDR3 is TGTGCCAGCAGCGTAGTGGTCGGCGGGGAGCTGTTTTTT. Its translation is CASSVVVGGELFF.

The chain combines TRBV3-1 with TRBJ2-6, with 7 positions matching TRBD1. V gave up 4 bases and J gave up 0 bases; unmatched junction bases: 15. Germline CDR1 and CDR2: LGHDT and YNNKEL (reference sequence). The CDR3 has 20 residues. The CDR3 DNA reads TGTGCCAGCAGCCCAAACAGGGGAAAACTACGAGTCTCTGGGGCCAACGTCCTGACTTTC. As protein: CASSPNRGKLRVSGANVLTF.

This clonotype was seen ten or more times. The chain uses TRBV12-3 or TRBV12-4 and TRBJ2-2; D not resolved. This CDR3 spans 14 amino acids. V was shortened by 7 bases and J by 3 bases, with 12 bases between the two germline ends. The CDR3 loop is CASTLYKDTGELFF. For the CDR3, the DNA is TGTGCCAGCACCCTATATAAGGACACCGGGGAGCTGTTTTTT.

This clonotype was seen at least ten times. This chain uses TRBV11-2 with TRBJ2-5, with 8 bases identical to TRBD2. V dropped 6 bases and J dropped 1; count of bases not matched to a gene: 10. CDR3 length: 16 amino acids. Germline V gene sequence: CDR1 SGHAT, CDR2 FQNNGV. The CDR3 DNA is TGTGCCAGCAGGGGGGGGCTAGCGGGCTTCCAAGAGACCCAGTACTTC. Protein: CASRGGLAGFQETQYF.

The rearrangement links TRBV5-1 to TRBJ2-2, with 9 bases lining up with TRBD2. CDR1 and CDR2 (germline): SGHRS, YFSETQ. CDR3 length: 15 amino acids. V trimming: 1 base; J trimming: 5 bases; junction bases outside the gene matches: 3. This CDR3 reads CASSLSGRHTGELFF. The CDR3 DNA reads as TGCGCCAGCAGCTTGAGCGGGAGGCATACCGGGGAGCTGTTTTTT.

This clonotype was observed a handful of times. J is TRBJ1-2 and V is TRBV7-2, with TRBD1 as a possible D gene (5 bases). The CDR3 has 16 amino acids. The germline V gene encodes CDR1 SGHTA and CDR2 FQGNSA. V gave up 2 bases and J gave up 4 bases, with 17 bases separating them. The CDR3 region is CASSLSTGGFGYGYTF. The CDR3 region has the DNA TGTGCCAGCAGCTTATCCACAGGAGGGTTTGGCTATGGCTACACCTTC.

This clonotype was counted many times. The genes are TRBV5-1 and TRBJ1-6; 10 bases align to TRBD1. The germline CDR1 and CDR2 sequences are SGHRS and YFSETQ. The V gene end was trimmed by 4 bases and the J gene end by 8 bases; junction bases not matched to a gene: 12. This CDR3 has 17 amino acids. The CDR3 DNA is TGCGCCAGCAGCACCGCTCCCTGGACAGGGGGAGATTCACCCCTCCACTTT. This gives the protein CASSTAPWTGGDSPLHF.

The table lists this clonotype with many counts. The chain employs TRBV6-2 or TRBV6-3 and TRBJ2-1; D possibly corresponds to TRBD2 (5 bases). The V end was cut by 6 bases, the J end by 4 bases, with 13 bases between. Germline CDR1 and CDR2: MNHEY and SVGEGT. The CDR3 length is 14 residues. The CDR3 DNA is TGTGCCAGCAGCGCCACGGGGTCGTACAATGAGCAGTTCTTC. This gives the protein CASSATGSYNEQFF.

This clonotype was detected ten times or more. The genes are TRBV7-9 and TRBJ2-7; no reliable D call. CDR1 SEHNR and CDR2 FQNEAQ come from the germline V gene (reference sequence). Trimming shortened V by 3 bases and J by 7 bases, and 19 bases separated the two germline ends. This CDR3 region has 15 residues. The DNA of the CDR3 is TGTGCCAGCAGCTTTGGACCAGGTCCGGCGGAAGAGCAGTACTTC. Encoded protein: CASSFGPGPAEEQYF.

This rearrangement joins TRBV14 to TRBJ2-5; TRBD2 matches 8 bases. The CDR3 runs to 16 residues. Unmatched junction bases numbered 11, after V lost 3 bases and J lost 5 bases. CDR1 and CDR2 (germline): SGHDN, FVKESK. CDR3 sequence (DNA): TGTGCCAGCAGCCATGGACTAGCCTCGTCCCTCGAGACCCAGTACTTC. Translating it yields CASSHGLASSLETQYF.

This clonotype was counted a few times. The rearrangement links TRBV18 to TRBJ2-7; D is perhaps TRBD1 or TRBD2 (5 bases each). The CDR3 contains 12 residues. V lost 2 bases, J lost 5 bases, and 7 bases lay in between. CDR1 is KGHSH and CDR2 is LQKENI in the germline V gene. CDR3 amino acids: CASSPRGDEQYF. The CDR3 nucleotides read TGTGCCAGCTCACCAAGGGGAGACGAGCAGTACTTC.

This clonotype was counted many times. The chain recombines TRBV7-9 with TRBJ2-7; TRBD1 matches 7 bases. With 0 bases clipped from V and 2 bases from J, the junction kept 4 bases outside the gene matches. CDR3 length equals 15 residues. Per germline, CDR1 SEHNR and CDR2 FQNEAQ (reference sequence). As DNA, the CDR3 is TGTGCCAGCAGCTTAGCGTCGGGACAGACCTACGAGCAGTACTTC. As protein: CASSLASGQTYEQYF.

J is TRBJ2-1 and V is TRBV29-1; D possibly corresponds to TRBD1 (6 bases). Germline V lookup: CDR1 SQVTM, CDR2 ANQGSEA. This CDR3 is built from 14 residues. Trimming removed 3 bases from V and 7 bases from J, with 16 bases in between. CDR3: CSVDALLQGNEQFF. The CDR3 DNA reads as TGCAGCGTTGACGCCCTTCTGCAGGGGAATGAGCAGTTCTTC.

This clonotype was detected only a few times. V gene TRBV11-2 combines with J gene TRBJ2-7, with 8 positions matching TRBD2. The germline V gene encodes CDR1 SGHAT and CDR2 FQNNGV. The CDR3 covers 14 residues. With 5 bases clipped from V and 7 bases from J, the junction kept 10 bases outside the gene matches. CDR3 amino acids: CASSPAGEGREQYF. CDR3 DNA sequence: TGTGCCAGCAGCCCAGCGGGAGAAGGCCGGGAGCAGTACTTC.

This clonotype was seen a handful of times. The V call is TRBV19, the J call TRBJ1-1, with 7 positions matching TRBD1. CDR3 length: 14 amino acids. Germline lookup yields CDR1 LNHDA and CDR2 SQIVND (reference sequence). V dropped 6 bases and J dropped 7; count of bases not matched to a gene: 11. The CDR3 coding sequence is TGTGCCAGTAGGGTAGGGGGCCACGGCTTTGAAGCTTTCTTT. Encoded protein: CASRVGGHGFEAFF.

The sample holds many counts of this clonotype. The rearrangement joins TRBV6-1 to TRBJ1-5, with 7 bases fitting TRBD1. V lost 6 bases and J lost 3; bases outside the gene matches: 5. The germline CDR1 and CDR2 sequences are MNHNS and SASEGT. CDR3 length: 14 residues. In DNA, the CDR3 is TGTGCCAGCAGCCTCGGGACAGACAATCAGCCCCAGCATTTT. Translated, it gives CASSLGTDNQPQHF.

V and J are TRBV11-2 and TRBJ2-5, with 7 bases lining up with TRBD2. With 8 bases clipped from V and 5 bases from J, the junction kept 14 bases outside the gene matches. The CDR3 length is 15 residues. The germline CDR1 and CDR2 sequences are SGHAT and FQNNGV. CDR3 DNA sequence: TGTGCCAGCGGCCGCAGCGGGGACCCTTTGGAGACCCAGTACTTC. As protein: CASGRSGDPLETQYF.

Comments on this clonotype: A much larger clone lies one base from this, so it may be a read error. The gene calls are TRBV12-3 or TRBV12-4 and TRBJ1-1, with a tentative D call TRBD1 (5 bases). The CDR3 spans 13 residues. As DNA, the CDR3 is TGTGCCAGCAGTTTTCAGGGTAGAACTGGAGCTTTCTTT. This encodes CASSFQGRTGAFF.

The chain has TRBV6-2 or TRBV6-3 and TRBJ2-5; D gene ambiguous. Germline V gene sequence: CDR1 MNHEY, CDR2 SVGEGT. The V gene lost 3 bases and the J gene lost 5 bases, with 13 bases spanning the gap. The CDR3 is 14 amino acids. CDR3: CASSYASWTETQYF. CDR3 in DNA: TGTGCCAGCAGTTATGCATCTTGGACGGAGACCCAGTACTTC.

A few counts support this clonotype. The rearrangement links TRBV20-1 to TRBJ2-2; no clear D gene. Germline V gene sequence: CDR1 DFQATT, CDR2 SNEGSKA (reference sequence). V gave up 1 base and J gave up 4 bases, with 7 bases separating them. The CDR3 totals 13 residues. The DNA of the CDR3 is TGCAGTGCTAGAGGATGGAGCACCGGGGAGCTGTTTTTT. It encodes CSARGWSTGELFF.

Only a few counts were recorded for this clonotype. The chain links TRBV28 to TRBJ2-7; a weak D match, TRBD2 (6 bases). Germline CDR1 reads MDHEN; CDR2 reads SYDVKM. V dropped 6 bases and J dropped 0 bases, with 15 bases sitting between them. The length of the CDR3 is 15 residues. DNA of the CDR3: TGTGCCAGCAGGGTATTGTTCGGGGGCTCCTACGAGCAGTACTTC. Translating gives CASRVLFGGSYEQYF.

At least ten counts were recorded for this clonotype. The chain combines TRBV5-1 with TRBJ2-1; a weak D match, TRBD2 (5 bases). The germline V gene encodes CDR1 SGHRS and CDR2 YFSETQ. The CDR3 is made up of 15 amino acids. V gave up 4 bases and J gave up 0 bases, with 11 bases separating them. CDR3 amino acids: CASSLTITSYNEQFF. CDR3 in DNA: TGCGCCAGCAGCCTGACTATCACCTCCTACAATGAGCAGTTCTTC. Full variable domain (rest looked up from reference TRBV5-1 and TRBJ2-1): KAGVTQTPRYLIKTRGQQVTLSCSPISGHRSVSWYQQTPGQGLQFLFEYFSETQRNKGNFPGRFSGRQFSNSRSEMNVSTLELGDSALYLCASSLTITSYNEQFFGPGTRLTVL.